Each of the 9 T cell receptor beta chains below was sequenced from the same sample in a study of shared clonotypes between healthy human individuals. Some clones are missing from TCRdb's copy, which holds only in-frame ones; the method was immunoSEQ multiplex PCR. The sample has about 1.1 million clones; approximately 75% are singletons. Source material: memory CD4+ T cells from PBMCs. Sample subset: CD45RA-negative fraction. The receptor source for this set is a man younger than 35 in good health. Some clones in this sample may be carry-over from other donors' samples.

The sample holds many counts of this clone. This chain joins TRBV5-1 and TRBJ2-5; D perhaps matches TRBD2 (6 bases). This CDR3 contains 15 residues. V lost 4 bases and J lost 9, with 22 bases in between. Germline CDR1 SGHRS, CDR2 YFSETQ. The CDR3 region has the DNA TGCGCCAGCAGCACCTCATTCGGGGGTGGAAGGGCCCAGTACTTC. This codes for CASSTSFGGGRAQYF.

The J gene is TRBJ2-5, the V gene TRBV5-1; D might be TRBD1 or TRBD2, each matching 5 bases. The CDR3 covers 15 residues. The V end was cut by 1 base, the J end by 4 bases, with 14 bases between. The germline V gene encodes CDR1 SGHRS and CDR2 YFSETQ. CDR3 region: CASSLLGDEGETQYF. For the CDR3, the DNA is TGCGCCAGCAGCTTGCTAGGGGACGAAGGAGAGACCCAGTACTTC.

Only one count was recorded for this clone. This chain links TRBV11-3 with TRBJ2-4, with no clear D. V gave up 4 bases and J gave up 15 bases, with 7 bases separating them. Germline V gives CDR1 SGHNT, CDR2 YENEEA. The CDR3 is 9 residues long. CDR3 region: CASSSQSYF. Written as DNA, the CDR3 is TGTGCCAGCAGCTCTCAATCGTACTTC.

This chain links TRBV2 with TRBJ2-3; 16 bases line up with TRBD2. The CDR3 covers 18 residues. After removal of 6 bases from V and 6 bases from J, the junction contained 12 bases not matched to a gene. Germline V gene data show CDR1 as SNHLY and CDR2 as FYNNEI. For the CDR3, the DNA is TGTGCCAGCAGGACCGGGACTAGCGGGAGGGCCGGGGTGGATACGCAGTATTTT. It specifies CASRTGTSGRAGVDTQYF.

CDR3 nucleotides: TGTGCCAGTACCCCCCCCCTGACAGGGTTCAATCAGCCCCAGCATTTT. As protein: CASTPPLTGFNQPQHF. The chain employs TRBV19 and TRBJ1-5; TRBD1 agrees at 7 bases. CDR3 length: 16 residues. CDR1 LNHDA and CDR2 SQIVND come from the germline V gene (reference sequence). The ends lost 7 bases at V and 3 bases at J; junction bases unmatched: 12.

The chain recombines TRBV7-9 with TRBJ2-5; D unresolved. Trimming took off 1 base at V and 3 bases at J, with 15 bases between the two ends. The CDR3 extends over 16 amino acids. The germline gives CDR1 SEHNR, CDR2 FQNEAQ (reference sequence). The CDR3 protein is CASSLGGSFSKETQYF. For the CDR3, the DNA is TGTGCCAGCAGCTTAGGTGGTTCTTTCTCTAAAGAGACCCAGTACTTC.

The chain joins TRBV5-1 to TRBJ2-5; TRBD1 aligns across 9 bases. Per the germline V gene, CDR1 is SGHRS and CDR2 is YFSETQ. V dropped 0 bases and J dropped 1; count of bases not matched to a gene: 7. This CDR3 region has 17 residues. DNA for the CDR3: TGCGCCAGCAGCTTGGGGACAGGGGCCTTGGCCCAAGAGACCCAGTACTTC. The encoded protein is CASSLGTGALAQETQYF.

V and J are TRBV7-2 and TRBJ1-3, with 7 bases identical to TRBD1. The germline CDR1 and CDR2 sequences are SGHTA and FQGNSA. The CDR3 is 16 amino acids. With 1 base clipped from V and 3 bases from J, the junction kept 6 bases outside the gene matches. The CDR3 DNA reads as TGTGCCAGCAGCTTAGGACGACGACAGGGTGGAAACACCATATATTTT. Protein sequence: CASSLGRRQGGNTIYF.

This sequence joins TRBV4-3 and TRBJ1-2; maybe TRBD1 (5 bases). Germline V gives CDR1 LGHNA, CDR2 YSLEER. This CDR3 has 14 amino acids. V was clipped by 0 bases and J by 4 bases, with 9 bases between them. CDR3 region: CASSQDRVGYGYTF. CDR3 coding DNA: TGCGCCAGCAGCCAAGACAGGGTGGGCTATGGCTACACCTTC.